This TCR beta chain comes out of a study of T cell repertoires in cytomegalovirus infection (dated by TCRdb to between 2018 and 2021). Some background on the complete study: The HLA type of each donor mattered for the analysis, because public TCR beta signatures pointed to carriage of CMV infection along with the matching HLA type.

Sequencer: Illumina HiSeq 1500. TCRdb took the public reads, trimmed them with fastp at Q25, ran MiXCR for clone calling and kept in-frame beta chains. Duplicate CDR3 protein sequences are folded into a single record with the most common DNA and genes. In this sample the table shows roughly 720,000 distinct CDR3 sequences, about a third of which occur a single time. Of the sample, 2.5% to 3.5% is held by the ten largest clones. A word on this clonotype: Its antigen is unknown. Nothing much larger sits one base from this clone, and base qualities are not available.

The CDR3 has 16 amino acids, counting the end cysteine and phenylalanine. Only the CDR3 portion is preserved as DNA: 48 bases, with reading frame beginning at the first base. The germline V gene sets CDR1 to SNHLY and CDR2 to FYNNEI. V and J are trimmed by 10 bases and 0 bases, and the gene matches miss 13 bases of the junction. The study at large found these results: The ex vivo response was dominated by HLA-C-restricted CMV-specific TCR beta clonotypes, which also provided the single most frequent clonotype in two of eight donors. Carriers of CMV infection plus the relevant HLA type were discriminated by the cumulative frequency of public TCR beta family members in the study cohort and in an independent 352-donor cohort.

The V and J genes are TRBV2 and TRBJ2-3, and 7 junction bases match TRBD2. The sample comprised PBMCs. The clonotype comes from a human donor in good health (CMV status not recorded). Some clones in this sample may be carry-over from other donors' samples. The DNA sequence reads TGTGCCACCTTGTCCGGGGGGTACTATAGCACAGATACGCAGTATTTT. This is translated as CATLSGGYYSTDTQYF.